This T cell receptor (beta chain) was sequenced in a study of T cell repertoires in cytomegalovirus infection. Study-wide findings and caveats: Ex vivo responses were dominated by HLA-C-restricted CMV-specific TCR beta clonotypes.

Germline V gene data show CDR1 as SGHNT and CDR2 as YENEEA. V was pared by 5 bases and J by 0 bases, with 12 bases of the junction left unmatched. This CDR3 is 19 amino acids long. TCRdb called the reads again in MiXCR, with one record for every CDR3 protein. The sample records approximately 730,000 distinct CDR3 sequences, 30% to 40% being singletons. A remark on this clonotype: What it binds is not known.

Sample: cultured PBMCs, taken from culture after CMV antigen stimulation. This TCR was recovered from a human donor in good health (CMV status not recorded). Some clones in this sample may be carry-over from other donors' samples. The chain carries TRBV11-3 and TRBJ1-5, with 11 bases fitting TRBD1. This chain's CDR3 is CASSPIFRDRGYSNQPQHF. DNA of the CDR3: TGTGCCAGCAGCCCTATTTTTCGGGACAGGGGGTATAGCAATCAGCCCCAGCATTTT.